This T cell receptor (beta chain) emerged from a study of immune evolution from preneoplasia to lung adenocarcinoma (dated by TCRdb to 2020 to 2023). Study-level background: HLA loss of heterozygosity was observed in approximately 7%, 15% and 30% of AIS, MIA and ADC lesions, respectively, and was not observed in any AAH lesions. Resected precursor lesions (AAH, AIS, MIA) and invasive adenocarcinomas were each compared against paired morphologically normal lung tissue. TCR sequencing data came from approximately 51 patients. According to the study, 100 to 120 samples went through TCR sequencing. The study combined immune gene expression, TCR sequencing and multiplex immunofluorescence to profile immune contexture across lung adenocarcinoma precursors and invasive adenocarcinoma. The immune data were integrated with whole exome sequencing and methylation data from the same cohort of nodules. POLYSOLVER was used to infer class I HLA alleles from exome data, and LOHHLA was used to detect allele-specific HLA loss. In total, the cohort included 50 to 60 patients with pulmonary nodules, all of whom underwent surgical resection. Sample size was based on specimen availability rather than a prior power calculation. What the work shows at the level of the full study, not this receptor alone: The highest T cell clonality was observed in KRAS-mutant nodules compared with EGFR-mutant or double wild-type lesions. The findings reflected association rather than direct causation, and larger cohorts with long-term follow-up and longitudinal biopsies were considered necessary. Because all patients were from Japan and China, applicability to Western populations was uncertain. Normal lung showed the highest clonality, whereas later-stage lesions appeared to have higher T cell density and diversity but lower clonality. Top T cell clone frequencies were highest in normal lung and appeared to decrease progressively from AAH through AIS, MIA and invasive adenocarcinoma.

Between 2014 and 2017, the patients underwent resection in either Japan or China. Histologic diagnosis of each case was confirmed independently by two lung cancer pathologists on H&E slides. For nucleic acid extraction, premalignant or tumor cells were enriched by macro-dissection following pathologic assessment. FFPE tissue was used for DNA isolation with the AllPrep DNA/RNA FFPE Kit. The immunoSEQ hsTCRbeta Kit was used to sequence TCR beta CDR3 regions from DNA. The study's own analysis went as follows. The ImmunoSEQ Analyzer was used to analyse the TCR sequencing data. T cell clonality was defined as 1 minus Pielou's evenness, calculated on productive rearrangements. To measure T cell diversity, the inverse Simpson index was applied to productive templates. T cell density was TCR beta template counts normalized to usable DNA, estimated by amplifying and sequencing housekeeping genes. Two-sided Kruskal-Wallis tests were used to compare TCR metrics between histologic stages. The table comes from immuneACCESS by way of TCRdb, which keeps in-frame sequences with V and J called. Part of the clones is missing from these tables; in studies checked, under half for an unresolved V gene and the rest for unknown reasons. The D gene and trimming were derived from the DNA, and the V and J assignments and clone size from that table. Within this sample are about 6,400 clones, with roughly 85% of them counted one time only. The ten largest clones add up to about 3% of the sample.

In the case of this clone: Its antigen is not yet known. Base qualities are missing; no much larger clone stands one base away.

CDR1 is given as SEHNR and CDR2 as FQNEAQ, both from the germline V gene (reference sequence). Trimming takes 2 bases from V and 7 bases from J, and the germline ends sit 15 bases apart. From cysteine to phenylalanine, the CDR3 is 14 amino acids long. The entry retains the CDR3 DNA only, 42 bases that are in frame from base 1. This sequence uses TRBV7-9 and TRBJ2-7, and the D gene may be TRBD1, 5 bases matching. This sequence originates from a person aged 60-79 years with lung adenocarcinoma. Sequenced input: FFPE minimally invasive lung adenocarcinoma tissue. Taken with the paper, the label for cell subset or site translates to: micro-invasive lung adenocarcinoma (MIA). The CDR3 protein sequence reads: CASSLSRDKGEQYF. The bases read TGTGCCAGCAGCTTAAGTCGTGACAAGGGGGAGCAGTACTTC.